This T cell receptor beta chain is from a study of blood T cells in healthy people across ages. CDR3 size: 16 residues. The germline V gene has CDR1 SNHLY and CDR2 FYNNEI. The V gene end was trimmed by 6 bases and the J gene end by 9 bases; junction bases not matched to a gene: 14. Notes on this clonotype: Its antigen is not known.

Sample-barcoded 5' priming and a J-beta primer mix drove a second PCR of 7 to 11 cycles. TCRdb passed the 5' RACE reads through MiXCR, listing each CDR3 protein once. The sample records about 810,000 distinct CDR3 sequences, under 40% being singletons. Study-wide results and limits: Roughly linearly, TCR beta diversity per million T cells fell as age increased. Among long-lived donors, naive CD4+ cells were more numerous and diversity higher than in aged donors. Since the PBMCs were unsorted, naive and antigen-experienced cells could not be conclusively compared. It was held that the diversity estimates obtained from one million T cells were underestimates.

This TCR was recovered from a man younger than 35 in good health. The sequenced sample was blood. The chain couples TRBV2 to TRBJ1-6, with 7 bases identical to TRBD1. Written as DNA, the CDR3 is TGTGCCAGCAGGAGGGGGCCAGGGTCCCGGGTTTCACCCCTCCACTTT. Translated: CASRRGPGSRVSPLHF.